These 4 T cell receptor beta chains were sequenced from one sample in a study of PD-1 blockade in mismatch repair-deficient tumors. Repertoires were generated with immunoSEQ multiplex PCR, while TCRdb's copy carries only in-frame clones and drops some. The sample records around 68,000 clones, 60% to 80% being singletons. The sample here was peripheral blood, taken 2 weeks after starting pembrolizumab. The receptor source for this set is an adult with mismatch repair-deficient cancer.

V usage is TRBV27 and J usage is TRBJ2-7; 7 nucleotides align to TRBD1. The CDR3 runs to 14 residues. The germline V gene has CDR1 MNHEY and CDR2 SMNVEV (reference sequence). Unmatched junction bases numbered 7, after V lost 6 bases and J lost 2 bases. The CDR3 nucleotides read TGTGCCAGCAGGGCCGGGACAGAAGCCTACGAGCAGTACTTC. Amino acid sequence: CASRAGTEAYEQYF.

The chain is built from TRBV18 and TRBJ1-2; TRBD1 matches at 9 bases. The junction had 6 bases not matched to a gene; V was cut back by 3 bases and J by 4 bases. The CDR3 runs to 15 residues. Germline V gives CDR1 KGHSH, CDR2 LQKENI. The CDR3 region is CASSPQTGGPYGYTF. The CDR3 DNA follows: TGTGCCAGCTCACCCCAGACAGGGGGGCCCTATGGCTACACCTTC.

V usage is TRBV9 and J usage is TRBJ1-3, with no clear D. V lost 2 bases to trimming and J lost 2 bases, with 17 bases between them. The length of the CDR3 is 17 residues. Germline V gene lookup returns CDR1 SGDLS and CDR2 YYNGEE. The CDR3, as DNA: TGTGCCAGCAGCGTCCTCGGTCTCCCTCAACCTGGAAACACCATATATTTT. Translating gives CASSVLGLPQPGNTIYF.

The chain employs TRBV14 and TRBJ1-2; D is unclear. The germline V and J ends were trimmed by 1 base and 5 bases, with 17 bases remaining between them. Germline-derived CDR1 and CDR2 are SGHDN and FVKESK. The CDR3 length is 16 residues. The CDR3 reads CASSQVKNPALYGYTF. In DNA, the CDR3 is TGTGCCAGCAGCCAAGTTAAGAACCCGGCCTTGTATGGCTACACCTTC.